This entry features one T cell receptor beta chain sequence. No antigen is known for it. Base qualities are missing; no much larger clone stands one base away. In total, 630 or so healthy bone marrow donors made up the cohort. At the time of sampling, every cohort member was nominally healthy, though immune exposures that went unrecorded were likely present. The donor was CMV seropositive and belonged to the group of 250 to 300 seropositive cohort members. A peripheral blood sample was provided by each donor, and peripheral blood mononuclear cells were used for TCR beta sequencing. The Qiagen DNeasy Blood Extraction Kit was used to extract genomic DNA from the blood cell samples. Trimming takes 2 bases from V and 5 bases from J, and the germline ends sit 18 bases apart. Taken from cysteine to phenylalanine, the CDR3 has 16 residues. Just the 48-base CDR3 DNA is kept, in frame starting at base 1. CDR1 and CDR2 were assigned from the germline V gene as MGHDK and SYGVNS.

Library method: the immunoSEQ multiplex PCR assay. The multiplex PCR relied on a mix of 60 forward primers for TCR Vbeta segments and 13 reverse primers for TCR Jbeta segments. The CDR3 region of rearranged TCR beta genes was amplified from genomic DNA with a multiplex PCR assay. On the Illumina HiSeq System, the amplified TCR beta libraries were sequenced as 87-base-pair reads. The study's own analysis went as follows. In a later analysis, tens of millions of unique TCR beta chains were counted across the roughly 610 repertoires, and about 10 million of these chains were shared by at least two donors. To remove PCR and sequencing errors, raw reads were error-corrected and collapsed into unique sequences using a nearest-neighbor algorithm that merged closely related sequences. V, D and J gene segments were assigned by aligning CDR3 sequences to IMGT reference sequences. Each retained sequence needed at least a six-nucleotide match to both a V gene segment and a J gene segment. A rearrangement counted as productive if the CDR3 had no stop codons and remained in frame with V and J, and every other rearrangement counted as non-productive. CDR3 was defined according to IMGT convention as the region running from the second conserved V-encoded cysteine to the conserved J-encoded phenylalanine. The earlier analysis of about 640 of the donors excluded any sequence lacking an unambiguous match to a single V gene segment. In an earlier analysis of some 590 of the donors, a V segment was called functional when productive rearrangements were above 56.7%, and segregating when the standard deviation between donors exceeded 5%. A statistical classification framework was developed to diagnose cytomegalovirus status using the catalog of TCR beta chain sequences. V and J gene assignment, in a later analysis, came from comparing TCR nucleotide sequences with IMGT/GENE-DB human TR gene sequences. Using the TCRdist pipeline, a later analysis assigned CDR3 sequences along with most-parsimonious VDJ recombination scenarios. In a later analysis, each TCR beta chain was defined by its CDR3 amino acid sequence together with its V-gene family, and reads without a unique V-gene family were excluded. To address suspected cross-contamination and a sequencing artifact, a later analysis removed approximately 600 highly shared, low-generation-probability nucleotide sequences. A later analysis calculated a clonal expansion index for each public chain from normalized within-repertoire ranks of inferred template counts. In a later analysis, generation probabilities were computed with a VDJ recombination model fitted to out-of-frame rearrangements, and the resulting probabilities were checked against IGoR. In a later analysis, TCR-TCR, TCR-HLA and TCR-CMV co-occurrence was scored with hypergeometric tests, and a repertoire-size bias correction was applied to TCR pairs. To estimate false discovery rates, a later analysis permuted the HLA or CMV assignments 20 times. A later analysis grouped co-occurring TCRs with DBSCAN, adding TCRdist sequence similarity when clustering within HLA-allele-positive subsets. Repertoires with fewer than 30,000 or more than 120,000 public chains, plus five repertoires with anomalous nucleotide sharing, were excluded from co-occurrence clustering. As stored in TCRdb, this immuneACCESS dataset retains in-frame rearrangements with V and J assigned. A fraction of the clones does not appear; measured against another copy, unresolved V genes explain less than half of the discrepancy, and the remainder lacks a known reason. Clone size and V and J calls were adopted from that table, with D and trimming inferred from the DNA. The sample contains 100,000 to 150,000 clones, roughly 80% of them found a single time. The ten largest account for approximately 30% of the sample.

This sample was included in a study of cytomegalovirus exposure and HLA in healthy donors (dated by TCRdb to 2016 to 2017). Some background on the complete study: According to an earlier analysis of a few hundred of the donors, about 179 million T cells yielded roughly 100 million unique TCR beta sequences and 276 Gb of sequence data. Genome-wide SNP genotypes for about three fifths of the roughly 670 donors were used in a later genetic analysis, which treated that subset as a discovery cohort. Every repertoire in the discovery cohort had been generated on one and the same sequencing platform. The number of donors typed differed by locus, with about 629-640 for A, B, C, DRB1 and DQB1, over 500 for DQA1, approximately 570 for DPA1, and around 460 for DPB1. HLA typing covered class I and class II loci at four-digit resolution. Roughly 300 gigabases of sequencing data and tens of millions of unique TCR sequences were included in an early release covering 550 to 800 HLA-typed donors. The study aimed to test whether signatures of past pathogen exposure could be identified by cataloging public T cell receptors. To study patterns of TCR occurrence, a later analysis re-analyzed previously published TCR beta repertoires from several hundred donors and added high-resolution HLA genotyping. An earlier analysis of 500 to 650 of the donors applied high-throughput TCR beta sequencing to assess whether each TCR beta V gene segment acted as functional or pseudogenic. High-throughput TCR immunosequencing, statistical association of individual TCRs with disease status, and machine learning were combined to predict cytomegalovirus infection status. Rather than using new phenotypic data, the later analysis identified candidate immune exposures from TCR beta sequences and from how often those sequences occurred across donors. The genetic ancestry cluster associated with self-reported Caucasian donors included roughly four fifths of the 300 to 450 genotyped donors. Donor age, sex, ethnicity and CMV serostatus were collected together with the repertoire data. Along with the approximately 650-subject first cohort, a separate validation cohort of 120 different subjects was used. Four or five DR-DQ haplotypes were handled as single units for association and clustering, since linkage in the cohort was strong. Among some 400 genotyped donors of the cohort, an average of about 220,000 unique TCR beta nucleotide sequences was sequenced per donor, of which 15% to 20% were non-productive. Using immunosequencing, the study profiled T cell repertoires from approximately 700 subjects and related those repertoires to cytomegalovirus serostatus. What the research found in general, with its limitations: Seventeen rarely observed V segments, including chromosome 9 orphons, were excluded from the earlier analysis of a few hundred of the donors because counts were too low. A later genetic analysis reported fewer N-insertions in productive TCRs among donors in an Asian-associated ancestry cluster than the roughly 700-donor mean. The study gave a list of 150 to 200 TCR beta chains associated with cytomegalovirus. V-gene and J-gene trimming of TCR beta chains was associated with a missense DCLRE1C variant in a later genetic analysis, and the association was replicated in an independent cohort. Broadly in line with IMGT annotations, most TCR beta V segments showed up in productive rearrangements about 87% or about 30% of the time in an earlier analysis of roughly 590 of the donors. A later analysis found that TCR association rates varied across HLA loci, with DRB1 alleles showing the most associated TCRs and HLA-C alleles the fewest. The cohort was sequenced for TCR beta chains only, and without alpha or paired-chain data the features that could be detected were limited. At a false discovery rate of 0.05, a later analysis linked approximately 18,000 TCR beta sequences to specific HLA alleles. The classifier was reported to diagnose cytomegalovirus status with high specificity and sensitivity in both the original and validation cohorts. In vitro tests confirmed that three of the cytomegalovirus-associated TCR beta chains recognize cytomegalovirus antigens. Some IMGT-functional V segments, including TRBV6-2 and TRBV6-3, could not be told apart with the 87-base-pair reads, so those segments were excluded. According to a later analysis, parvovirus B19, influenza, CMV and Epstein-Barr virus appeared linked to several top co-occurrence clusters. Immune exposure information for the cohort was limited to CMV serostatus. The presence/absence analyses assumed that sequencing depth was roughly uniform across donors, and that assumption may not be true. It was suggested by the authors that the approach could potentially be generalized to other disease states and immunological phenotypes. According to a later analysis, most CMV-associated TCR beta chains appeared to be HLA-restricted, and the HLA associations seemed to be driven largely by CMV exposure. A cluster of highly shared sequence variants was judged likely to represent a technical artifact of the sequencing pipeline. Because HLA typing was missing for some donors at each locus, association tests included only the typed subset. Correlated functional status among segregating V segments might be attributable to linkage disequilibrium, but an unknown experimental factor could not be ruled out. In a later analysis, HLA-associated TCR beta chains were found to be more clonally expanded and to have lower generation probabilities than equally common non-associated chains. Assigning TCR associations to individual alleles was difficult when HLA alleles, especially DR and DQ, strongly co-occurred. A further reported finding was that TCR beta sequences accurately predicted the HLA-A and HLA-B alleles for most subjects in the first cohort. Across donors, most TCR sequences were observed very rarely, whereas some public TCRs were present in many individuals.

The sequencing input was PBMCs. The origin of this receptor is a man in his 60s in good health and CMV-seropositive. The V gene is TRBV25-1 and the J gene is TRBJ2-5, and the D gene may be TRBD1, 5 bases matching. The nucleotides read TGTGCCAGCAGTGAAGGCTGGACACTGGACGGGGAGACCCAGTACTTC. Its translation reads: CASSEGWTLDGETQYF.